The source of this TCR beta chain is a study of regulatory T cells in long-lasting Graves disease. V was cut by 4 bases and J by 0 bases, with 12 bases left in between. The CDR3 extends over 16 amino acids. This clonotype was detected many times. iRepertoire HTBI primers and Arm-PCR of CDR3 regions built TCR beta libraries. TCRdb reprocessed the multiplex PCR reads via MiXCR and lists one record per CDR3 protein. The repertoire has approximately 470,000 distinct CDR3 sequences, about 16% of them found once; the top ten carry roughly an eighth. This sample's time point: newly diagnosed GD, antithyroid drugs for less than 3 months. After RNA was extracted from PBMCs, the TCR library was made from it. The same sample was also used in a study of T cells in Graves' hyperthyroidism and ophthalmopathy.

The chain links TRBV12-3 or TRBV12-4 to TRBJ2-2; D is possibly TRBD1 (5 bases). Sequenced material: peripheral blood mononuclear cells (PBMCs), taken at new diagnosis, from a patient treated with antithyroid drugs. The receptor was derived from a middle-aged man with Graves disease. The DNA of the CDR3 is TGTGCCAGCAGTTCCTCATTAGGGGCGAACACCGGGGAGCTGTTTTTT. Its protein product is CASSSSLGANTGELFF.